This T cell receptor (beta chain) is from a study of T cells in Graves' hyperthyroidism and ophthalmopathy. Study-level findings and limits: Expanded thyroid clonotypes (above 0.001) were mostly also found in blood.

The hyperthyroidism patients had all been newly diagnosed, and their disease duration was under 2 months. Their ages ranged from 18 to 65 years. This clonotype was observed a handful of times. Its antigen is as yet unknown. RNA transcripts provided the source from which TCR beta CDR3 regions were amplified. HTBI primers were the set used in a first-round RT-PCR of the TCR CDR3. TCRdb processed the multiplex PCR reads anew with MiXCR; each CDR3 protein has one entry. The data show 370,000 or so distinct CDR3 sequences, roughly 14% seen once. Sequenced sample: blood. The receptor was derived from a man in his thirties or forties with Graves' hyperthyroidism that later progressed to Graves' ophthalmopathy.

CDR3 in DNA: TGTGCCAGCAGCCCCACCGAACGGGGGGGCGAGGGGACCCAGTACTTC. It translates to CASSPTERGGEGTQYF. The J gene is TRBJ2-5, the V gene TRBV7-9; 8 bases fit TRBD2. The J segment lost 7 bases and the V segment lost 5 bases, leaving 15 bases of the junction unmatched. This CDR3 has 16 amino acids. Germline CDR1 and CDR2: SEHNR and FQNEAQ (reference sequence).